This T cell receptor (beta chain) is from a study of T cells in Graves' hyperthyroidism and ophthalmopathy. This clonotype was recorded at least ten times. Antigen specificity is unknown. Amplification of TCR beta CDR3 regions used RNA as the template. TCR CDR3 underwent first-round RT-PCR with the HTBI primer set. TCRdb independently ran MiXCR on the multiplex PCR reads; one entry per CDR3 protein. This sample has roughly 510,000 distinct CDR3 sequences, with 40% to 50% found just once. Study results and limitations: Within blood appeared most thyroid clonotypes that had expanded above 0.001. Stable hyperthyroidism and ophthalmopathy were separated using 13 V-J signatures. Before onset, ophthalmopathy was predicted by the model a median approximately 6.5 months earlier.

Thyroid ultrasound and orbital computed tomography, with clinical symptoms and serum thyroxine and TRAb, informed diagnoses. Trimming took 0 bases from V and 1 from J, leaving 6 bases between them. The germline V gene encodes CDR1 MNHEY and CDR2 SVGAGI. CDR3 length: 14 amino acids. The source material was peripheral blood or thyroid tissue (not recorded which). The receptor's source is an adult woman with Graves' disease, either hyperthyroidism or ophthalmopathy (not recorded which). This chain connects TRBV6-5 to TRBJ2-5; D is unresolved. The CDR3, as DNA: TGTGCCAGCAGTTACTCGAGGACCCAAGAGACCCAGTACTTC. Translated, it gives CASSYSRTQETQYF.